This TCR beta chain was captured in a study of blood T cell repertoires in COVID-19 (dated by TCRdb to 2020 to 2021). Background on the whole study: Samples covering the acute and convalescent phases of COVID-19 were provided by collaborators in the United States, Italy and Spain. The repertoires were released in a freely available public database meant as a resource for research on the immune response to SARS-CoV-2. HLA class I and class II types, where available, came from metadata supplied by the sample provider rather than from assay-based typing. The prospective study material was composed of cDNA or gDNA derived from T cells, B-cell-depleted T cells, or PBMCs. The samples were drawn from two sources: the first 160 participants of the ongoing ImmuneRACE study, and 950 to 1,500 subjects contributed by 6 global collaborators. The sample metadata nearly always contained a de-identified subject ID, COVID-19 status, age in years and sex. Deeply sampled blood TCRbeta repertoires from subjects exposed to, actively infected with, or recovered from COVID-19 were included in the dataset.

In the prospective study, participants were about 18 to 89 years old, resided in 20 to 30 geographic areas of the United States, and were enrolled through a virtual design. In the prospective study, participants were assigned to cohorts based on the clinical history participants reported in a screening survey and a study questionnaire. Recovered participants in ImmuneRACE Cohort 3 were defined as having two consecutive negative NP/OP PCR tests, clearance from a healthcare professional, or resolution of symptoms. In the prospective study, whole blood, serum and a nasopharyngeal or oropharyngeal swab were collected from each participant by mobile phlebotomists. Participants in the prospective study had the option to provide additional blood draws and questionnaires over a roughly two-month period. Before DNA extraction, blood samples from the prospective study were shipped at room temperature or frozen.

Study-wide findings and limitations: Clinical and demographic metadata were provided uncurated, with the amount varying by source and participant.

TCRbeta CDR3 regions were amplified from genomic DNA by means of the immunoSEQ Assay, a bias-controlled multiplex PCR. Concerning the study's data processing: Nucleated cell counts per sample were estimated from amplification of reference gene primers within the assay. Sequence reads were collapsed and filtered to measure the absolute abundance of every unique TCRbeta CDR3 rearrangement. For each sample, productive Simpson clonality was calculated as the square root of Simpson's diversity index across productive rearrangements. TCRdb carries this immuneACCESS record with in-frame sequences only. Its versions omit some clonotypes, under half of them owing to an unresolved V gene in the studies checked, with the rest unexplained. V, J and clone size reflect that table, while D and trimming were determined from the DNA. The sample table shows 180,000 or so clones, and roughly 83% are seen once. Of the sample, around 4.8% is held by the ten largest clones.

As encoded in the germline V gene, CDR1 is SGHTA while CDR2 is FQGTGA. From V the trimming removes 3 bases and from J it removes 0 bases, while the gene matches leave 7 bases of the junction unaccounted for. The CDR3 contains 19 residues, cysteine and phenylalanine counted. Only CDR3 DNA is held: 57 bases, read in frame from base 1. Remarks on this clone: Its antigen is unknown. No much larger clone is present one base from it, and per-base qualities are unavailable.

The material sequenced was PBMCs or T cells enriched from blood (not recorded which). The source of this sequence is a woman aged 50 to 65 who had recovered from COVID-19. The chain is made from TRBV7-3 and TRBJ2-2; 13 middle bases align to TRBD2. The CDR3 here reads CASSFRTSGGPTNTGELFF. The DNA is TGTGCCAGCAGCTTTCGGACTAGCGGGGGACCAACGAACACCGGGGAGCTGTTTTTT.